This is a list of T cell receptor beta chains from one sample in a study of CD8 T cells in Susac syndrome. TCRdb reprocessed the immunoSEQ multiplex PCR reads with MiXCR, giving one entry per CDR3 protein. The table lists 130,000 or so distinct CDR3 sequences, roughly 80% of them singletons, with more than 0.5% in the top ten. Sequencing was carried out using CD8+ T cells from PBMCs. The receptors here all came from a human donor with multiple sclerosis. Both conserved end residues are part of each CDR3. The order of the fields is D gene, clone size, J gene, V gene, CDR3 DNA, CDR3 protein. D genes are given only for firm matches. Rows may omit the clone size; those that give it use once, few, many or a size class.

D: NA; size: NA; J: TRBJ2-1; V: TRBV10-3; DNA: TGTGCCATCAGTGATGGCGGCCTCACCAATGAGCAGTTCTTC; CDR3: CAISDGGLTNEQFF
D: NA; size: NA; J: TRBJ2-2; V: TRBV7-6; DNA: TGTGCCGGCGGACAGGGCGCGGCGGGAGCGAACACCGGGGAGCTGTTTTTT; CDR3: CAGGQGAAGANTGELFF
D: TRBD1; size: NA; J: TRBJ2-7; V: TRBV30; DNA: TGTGCCTGGAGTCCGCCGGGACAGGGGGCGTACGAGCAGTACTTC; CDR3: CAWSPPGQGAYEQYF
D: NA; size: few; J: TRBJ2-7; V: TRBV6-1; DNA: TGTGCCAGCAGTGAATTATTACCACGCTCCTACGAGCAGTACTTC; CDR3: CASSELLPRSYEQYF
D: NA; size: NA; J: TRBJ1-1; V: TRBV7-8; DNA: TGTGCCAGCAGCTTAGCCCCCAGACGGGGGGACACTGAAGCTTTCTTT; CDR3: CASSLAPRRGDTEAFF
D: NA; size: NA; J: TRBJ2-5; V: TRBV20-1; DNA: TGCAGTGCTAGCTCCCCATTAGTGGGGGCCGGGCAAGAGACCCAGTACTTC; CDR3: CSASSPLVGAGQETQYF
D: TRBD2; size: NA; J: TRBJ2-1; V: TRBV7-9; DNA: TGTGCCAGCAGTTCCCTTAGGGTAGCGGGAAACAATGAGCAGTTCTTC; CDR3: CASSSLRVAGNNEQFF
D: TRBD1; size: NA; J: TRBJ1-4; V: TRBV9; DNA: TGTGCCAGCAGCGTCGGGACAGCAACTAATGAAAAACTGTTTTTT; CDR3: CASSVGTATNEKLFF
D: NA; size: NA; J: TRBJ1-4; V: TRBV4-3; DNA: TGCGCCAGCAGCCAAGAGATCGGAGAAATGACTAATGAAAAACTGTTTTTT; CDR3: CASSQEIGEMTNEKLFF
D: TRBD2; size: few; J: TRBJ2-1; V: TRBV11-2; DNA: TGTGCCAGCAGGGTGATCTCCGGGACTAGCGGGAGGTCGACGTTCTTC; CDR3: CASRVISGTSGRSTFF
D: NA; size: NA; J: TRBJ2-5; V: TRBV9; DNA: TGTGCCAGCAGCGACGTTGGGGGCGGCGAGACCCAGTACTTC; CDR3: CASSDVGGGETQYF
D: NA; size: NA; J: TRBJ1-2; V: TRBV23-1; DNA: TGCGCCAGCAGTCAATCGGGGAAGGTAGGGGCCTATGGCTACACCTTC; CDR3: CASSQSGKVGAYGYTF
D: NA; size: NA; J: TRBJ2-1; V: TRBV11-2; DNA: TGTGCCAGCAGCTTAGTATCCGGCGAGCAGTTCTTC; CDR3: CASSLVSGEQFF
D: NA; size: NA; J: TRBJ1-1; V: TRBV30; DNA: TGTGCCTGGAGTACAGGATTGAACACTGAAGCTTTCTTT; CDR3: CAWSTGLNTEAFF
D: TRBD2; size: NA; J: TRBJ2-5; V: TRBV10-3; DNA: TGTGCCATCAGTGAGCCTAGCGGGCAAGAGACCCAGTACTTC; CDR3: CAISEPSGQETQYF
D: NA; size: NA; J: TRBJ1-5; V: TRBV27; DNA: TGTGCCAGCAGTCCCCGAGGTCAGCCCCAGCATTTT; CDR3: CASSPRGQPQHF
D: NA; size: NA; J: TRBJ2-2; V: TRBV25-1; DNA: TGTGCCAGCAGTGAATATGACTGGCAGCCGGGCGGGGAGCTGTTTTTT; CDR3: CASSEYDWQPGGELFF
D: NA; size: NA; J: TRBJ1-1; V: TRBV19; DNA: TGTGCCAGTAGTACCCCAAACCAGGGACATAACACTGAAGCTTTCTTT; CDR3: CASSTPNQGHNTEAFF
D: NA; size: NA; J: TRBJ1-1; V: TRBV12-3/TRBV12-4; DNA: TGTGCCAGCAGTTCTTTTATTTCAGGGGTAACTGAAGCTTTCTTT; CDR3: CASSSFISGVTEAFF
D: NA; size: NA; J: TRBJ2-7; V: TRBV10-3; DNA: TGTGCCATCAGGGGGGAACAGGGTTACGAGCAGTACTTC; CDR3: CAIRGEQGYEQYF
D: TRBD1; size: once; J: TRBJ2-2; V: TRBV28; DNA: TGTGCCAGCAGTTCGCCATTCAGGGGGCAGGGTGCGAACACCGGGGAGCTGTTTTTT; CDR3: CASSSPFRGQGANTGELFF
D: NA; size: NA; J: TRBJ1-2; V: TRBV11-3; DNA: TGTGCCAGCAGCCCATCAGGACGTAACTATGGCTACACCTTC; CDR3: CASSPSGRNYGYTF
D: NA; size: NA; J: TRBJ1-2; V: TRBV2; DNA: TGTGCCAGCAGTGAAACTTGGGACGGAATAACCCCTAAGTATGGCTACACCTTC; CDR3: CASSETWDGITPKYGYTF
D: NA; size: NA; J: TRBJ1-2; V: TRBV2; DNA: TGTGCCAGCAGTGATCACCCGGGTTTTTATGGCTACACCTTC; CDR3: CASSDHPGFYGYTF
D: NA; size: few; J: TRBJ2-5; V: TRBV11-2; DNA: TGTGCCAGCAGCTTAGATCGGTACAGACAAGAGACCCAGTACTTC; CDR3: CASSLDRYRQETQYF
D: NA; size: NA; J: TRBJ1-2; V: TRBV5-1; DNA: TGCGCCAGCAGCCTTGACAGTGGTGGCTACACCTTC; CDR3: CASSLDSGGYTF
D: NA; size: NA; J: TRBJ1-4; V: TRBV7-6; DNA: TGTGCCAGCAGCTTTGAGGACGCGGGTGATGAAAAACTGTTTTTT; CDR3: CASSFEDAGDEKLFF
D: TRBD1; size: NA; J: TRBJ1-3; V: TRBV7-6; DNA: TGTGCCAGCAGCCCTTCGACAGGGTTGAACACCATATATTTT; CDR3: CASSPSTGLNTIYF
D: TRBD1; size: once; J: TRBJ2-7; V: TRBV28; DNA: TGTGCCAGCAGCCACAGGGGGCTTCCCTACGAGCAGTACTTC; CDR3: CASSHRGLPYEQYF
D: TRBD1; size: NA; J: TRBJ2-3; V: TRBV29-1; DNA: TGCAGCGTTATGACAGGGGCGAGGATTACTAGCACAGATACGCAGTATTTT; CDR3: CSVMTGARITSTDTQYF
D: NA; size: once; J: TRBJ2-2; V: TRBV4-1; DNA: TGCGCCAGCAGCCTCGGGTCCGCCACCGGGGAGCTGTTTTTT; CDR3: CASSLGSATGELFF
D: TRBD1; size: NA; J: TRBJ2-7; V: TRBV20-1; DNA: TGCAGTGCTAGGGGACAGGGTATACACGAGCAGTACTTC; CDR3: CSARGQGIHEQYF
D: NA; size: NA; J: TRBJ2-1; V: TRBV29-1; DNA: TGCAGCGCCGGGGGGCTATCGATTTACAATGAGCAGTTCTTC; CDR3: CSAGGLSIYNEQFF
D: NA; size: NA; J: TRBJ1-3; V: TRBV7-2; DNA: TGTGCCAGCAGCTTAAACCGGGGACGTCCTTACCTCTCTGGAAACACCATATATTTT; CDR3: CASSLNRGRPYLSGNTIYF
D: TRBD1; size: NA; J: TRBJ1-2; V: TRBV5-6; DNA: TGTGCCAGCAGATATGGGACAGGCCTTAACCTCGGCTACACCTTC; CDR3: CASRYGTGLNLGYTF
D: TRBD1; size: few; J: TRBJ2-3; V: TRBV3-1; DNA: TGTGCCAGCAGCGAGGGGGCAGGGTTCCTCACAGATACGCAGTATTTT; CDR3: CASSEGAGFLTDTQYF
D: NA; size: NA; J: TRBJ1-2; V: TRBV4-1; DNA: TGCGCCAGCAGACCCCAAATATGGGAGCGGAACTATGGCTACACCTTC; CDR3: CASRPQIWERNYGYTF
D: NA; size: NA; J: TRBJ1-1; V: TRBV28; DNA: TGTGCCAGCAGTTGGCGGGGGGTCACTGAAGCTTTCTTT; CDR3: CASSWRGVTEAFF
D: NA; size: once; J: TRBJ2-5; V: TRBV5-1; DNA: TGCGCCAGCAGCCACCGACCGGGGCCAACCGTCTACCAAGAGACCCAGTACTTC; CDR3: CASSHRPGPTVYQETQYF
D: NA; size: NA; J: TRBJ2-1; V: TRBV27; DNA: TGTGCCAGCAGTTTAGGGGTGTACGTGGAGAATGAGCAGTTCTTC; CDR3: CASSLGVYVENEQFF
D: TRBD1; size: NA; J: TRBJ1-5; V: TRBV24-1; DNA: TGTGCCACCAGTGGTTCAATGTCAGGGGGCGATCAGCCCCAGCATTTT; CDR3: CATSGSMSGGDQPQHF
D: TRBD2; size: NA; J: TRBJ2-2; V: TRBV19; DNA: TGTGCCAGTAGTATAAGCCTCCAGCGGGGGGTAAACACCGGGGAGCTGTTTTTT; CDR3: CASSISLQRGVNTGELFF
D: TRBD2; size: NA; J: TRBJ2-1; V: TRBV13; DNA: TGTGCCAGCAGCCTACCGCGGGGGGACAATGAGCAGTTCTTC; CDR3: CASSLPRGDNEQFF
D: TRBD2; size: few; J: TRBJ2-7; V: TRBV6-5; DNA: TGTGCCAGCAGTTACTTGGGGTCTAGCGGGTTACCCTACGAGCAGTACTTC; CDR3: CASSYLGSSGLPYEQYF
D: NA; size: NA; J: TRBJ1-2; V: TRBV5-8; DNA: TGTGCCAGCAGCTTGTTGGGCCCTTTCTTTTTCTATGGCTACACCTTC; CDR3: CASSLLGPFFFYGYTF
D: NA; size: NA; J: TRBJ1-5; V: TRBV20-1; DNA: TGCAGTGGAGGCGGCGGGGGGGGCCATCAGCCCCAGCATTTT; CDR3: CSGGGGGGHQPQHF
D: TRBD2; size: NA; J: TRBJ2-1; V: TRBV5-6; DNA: TGTGCCAGCAGCTCCGGGACTAGCGCCTACAATGAGCAGTTCTTC; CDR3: CASSSGTSAYNEQFF
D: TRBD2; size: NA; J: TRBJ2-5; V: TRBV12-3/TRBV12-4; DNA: TGTGCCAGCACCGGGGGGGCTCGAGAGACCCAGTACTTC; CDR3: CASTGGARETQYF
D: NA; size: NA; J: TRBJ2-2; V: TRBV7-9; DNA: TGTGCCAGCAGCTTAGCGCTCGGGGAGCTGTTTTTT; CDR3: CASSLALGELFF
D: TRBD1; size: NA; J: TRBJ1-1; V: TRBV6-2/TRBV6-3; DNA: TGTGCCAGCAGTCACCGAGGACAGGCCACTGAAGCTTTCTTT; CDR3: CASSHRGQATEAFF
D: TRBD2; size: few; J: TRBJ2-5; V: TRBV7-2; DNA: TGTGCCAGCACCATGACTAGCGCTCAGGAGACCCAGTACTTC; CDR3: CASTMTSAQETQYF
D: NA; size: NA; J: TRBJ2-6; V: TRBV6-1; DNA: TGTGCCAGCAGCAGTCGTGCCGGGGCCAACGTCCTGACTTTC; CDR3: CASSSRAGANVLTF
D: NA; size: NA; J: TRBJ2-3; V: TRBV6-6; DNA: TGTGCCAGCAGCTTCCTACAAGCCGCCTCCACAGATACGCAGTATTTT; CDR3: CASSFLQAASTDTQYF